The 15 T cell receptor beta chains presented below share a single source sample, sequenced in a study of T cell changes during pregnancy in multiple sclerosis. Clones were sequenced by immunoSEQ multiplex PCR, and TCRdb holds only the in-frame ones, with some missing. The repertoire has tens of thousands of clones, around 93% of them found once; the top ten carry around 3.7%. Here the sequenced sample was CD8+ T cells from peripheral blood mononuclear cells, taken in the second trimester of pregnancy. The source is a female donor with multiple sclerosis, enrolled in a pregnancy study.

This chain links TRBV29-1 with TRBJ2-4; 7 bases line up with TRBD1. Germline loops: CDR1 SQVTM, CDR2 ANQGSEA. This CDR3 region has 15 residues. The J segment lost 0 bases and the V segment lost 3 bases, leaving 5 bases of the junction unmatched. CDR3 sequence: CSVEFRGLAKNIQYF. CDR3 DNA: TGCAGCGTTGAGTTCAGGGGGTTAGCCAAAAACATTCAGTACTTC.

V and J are TRBV6-1 and TRBJ1-2; 7 bases are a match to TRBD1. The V gene end was trimmed by 5 bases and the J gene end by 0 bases; junction bases not matched to a gene: 6. The germline V gene encodes CDR1 MNHNS and CDR2 SASEGT. The CDR3 is made up of 15 amino acids. CDR3 sequence (DNA): TGTGCCAGCAGTAGGAGGGACAGAGCTAACTATGGCTACACCTTC. Protein sequence: CASSRRDRANYGYTF.

The chain is built from TRBV7-9 and TRBJ2-7; D is undetermined. This CDR3 has 13 amino acids. Trimming removed 6 bases at V and 3 bases at J, with 12 bases between. In germline, CDR1 is SEHNR, CDR2 FQNEAQ (reference sequence). CDR3: CASRGPANYEQYF. CDR3 in DNA: TGTGCCAGCAGGGGCCCGGCTAACTACGAGCAGTACTTC.

The chain is built from TRBV2 and TRBJ1-2; 9 bases agree with TRBD1. Germline V gives CDR1 SNHLY, CDR2 FYNNEI. The V gene end was trimmed by 6 bases and the J gene end by 5 bases; junction bases not matched to a gene: 13. The CDR3 loop spans 16 amino acids. CDR3 sequence: CASRGWTGEDSYGYTF. The CDR3 DNA reads TGTGCCAGCAGGGGGTGGACAGGGGAAGATTCTTATGGCTACACCTTC. Using reference TRBV2 and TRBJ1-2 for the parts outside the CDR3, the full variable domain is EPEVTQTPSHQVTQMGQEVILRCVPISNHLYFYWYRQILGQKVEFLVSFYNNEISEKSEIFDDQFSVERPDGSNFTLKIRSTKLEDSAMYFCASRGWTGEDSYGYTFGSGTRLTVV.

This chain uses TRBV5-4 with TRBJ1-2, with 8 positions matching TRBD1. Germline values: CDR1 SGHNT, CDR2 YYREEE (reference sequence). The CDR3 consists of 15 residues. V shed 4 bases and J 4 bases; nucleotides not matched to a gene: 9. As DNA, the CDR3 is TGTGCCAGCAGCCATGGACAGGGAAATGTCTATGGCTACACCTTC. This codes for CASSHGQGNVYGYTF.

V is TRBV2 and J is TRBJ2-2, with D hard to call. Germline CDR1 is SNHLY and CDR2 is FYNNEI. Trimming cost V 5 bases and J 7 bases, with 11 bases left between them. The CDR3 loop spans 13 amino acids. The CDR3 spells CASSPGVGGELFF. CDR3 nucleotides: TGTGCCAGCAGTCCTGGAGTGGGCGGGGAGCTGTTTTTT.

The chain couples TRBV4-3 to TRBJ1-4, with TRBD1 identical over 7 bases. V lost 0 bases, J lost 6 bases, and 1 base stayed unmatched. From germline, CDR1 is LGHNA and CDR2 YSLEER. This CDR3 spans 14 amino acids. The CDR3: CASSQDRGDEKLFF. The CDR3 DNA reads TGCGCCAGCAGCCAAGACAGGGGGGATGAAAAACTGTTTTTT.

V gene TRBV15 combines with J gene TRBJ2-5, with 12 bases lining up with TRBD1. Germline V lookup: CDR1 LNHNV, CDR2 YYDKDF (reference sequence). The V segment lost 5 bases and the J segment 5 bases; nucleotides outside the gene matches: 6. There are 15 residues in the CDR3. Here the CDR3 reads CATSPGQGARETQYF. For the CDR3, the DNA is TGTGCCACCAGCCCGGGACAGGGGGCCCGTGAGACCCAGTACTTC.

This clone turned up a few times. The gene calls are TRBV4-1 and TRBJ1-1, with D perhaps matching TRBD1 (6 bases). Per germline, CDR1 MGHRA and CDR2 YSYEKL. The CDR3 sequence is 14 residues long. The V end was cut by 0 bases, the J end by 6 bases, with 11 bases between. The CDR3 DNA is TGCGCCAGCAGCCAAGAACAGGGTGTGTCTGAAGCTTTCTTT. Amino acid sequence: CASSQEQGVSEAFF.

V gene TRBV9 combines with J gene TRBJ2-3, with TRBD2 identical over 10 bases. Germline CDR1 reads SGDLS; CDR2 reads YYNGEE. V shed 0 bases, J shed 2 bases, and the junction held 6 bases outside the gene matches. The CDR3 spans 17 residues. The DNA of the CDR3 is TGTGCCAGCAGCGTAGAGGTTAGCGGGGGGTTCACAGATACGCAGTATTTT. Translating gives CASSVEVSGGFTDTQYF. Drawing the rest from reference TRBV9 and TRBJ2-3, the complete variable domain is DSGVTQTPKHLITATGQRVTLRCSPRSGDLSVYWYQQSLDQGLQFLIQYYNGEERAKGNILERFSAQQFPDLHSELNLSSLELGDSALYFCASSVEVSGGFTDTQYFGPGTRLTVL.

The CDR3 loop reads CASSISGSETGLEYGYTF. CDR3 sequence (DNA): TGTGCCAGTAGTATTTCCGGATCGGAGACAGGGTTGGAGTATGGCTACACCTTC. V gene TRBV19 combines with J gene TRBJ1-2, with 7 bases identical to TRBD1. V was pared by 3 bases and J by 5 bases, with 18 bases of the junction left unmatched. The germline V gene encodes CDR1 LNHDA and CDR2 SQIVND (reference sequence). This CDR3 is built from 18 residues.

The chain is built from TRBV19 and TRBJ1-3, with 10 nucleotides matching TRBD1. V was clipped by 10 bases and J by 6 bases; unmatched bases: 3. This CDR3 has 12 residues. The germline V gene encodes CDR1 LNHDA and CDR2 SQIVND (reference sequence). CDR3 sequence reads: CATGQGVNTIYF. The CDR3 DNA sequence: TGTGCCACCGGACAGGGGGTAAACACCATATATTTT.

This rearrangement joins TRBV7-6 to TRBJ2-2, with no clear D. The CDR3 totals 12 residues. V lost 6 bases and J 6 bases, leaving 8 bases between the germline ends. The germline gives CDR1 SGHVS, CDR2 FNYEAQ. In nucleotides, the CDR3 is TGTGCCAGCAGTTCCTCCCCCGGGGAGCTGTTTTTT. Protein sequence: CASSSSPGELFF.

The J gene is TRBJ2-5, the V gene TRBV4-3; 7 nucleotides match TRBD1. V was pared by 0 bases and J by 4 bases, with 5 bases of the junction left unmatched. The CDR3 covers 15 residues. The germline gives CDR1 LGHNA, CDR2 YSLEER. In DNA form, the CDR3 reads TGCGCCAGCAGCCAAGAAAACAGGGGTGGAGAGACCCAGTACTTC. The encoded protein is CASSQENRGGETQYF.

This sequence joins TRBV2 and TRBJ2-1; perhaps TRBD2 as D (7 bases). Between the trimmed V and J ends, which lost 8 bases and 2 bases, there was a span of 19 bases. Germline V CDR1 and CDR2: SNHLY, FYNNEI. The CDR3 spans 16 residues. CDR3 sequence (DNA): TGTGCCAGCGGGGGGGCCTCCACGGGAGCCTACAATGAGCAGTTCTTC. It encodes CASGGASTGAYNEQFF.